The sample holds many counts of the clone carrying this T cell receptor (beta chain). During its preparation, the TCRbeta library received unique molecular identifiers. Via MiXCR, TCRdb re-called the PCR reads, giving one row per CDR3 protein. The sample carries over 200,000 distinct CDR3 sequences, roughly 9% recorded once. This specimen belongs to a study of T-cell reconstitution after alpha-beta-depleted transplantation in children. The germline V gene has CDR1 SGHVS and CDR2 FQNEAQ. The V and J ends lost 3 bases and 8 bases respectively, with 7 bases between them. The CDR3 runs 11 residues. The source was PBMCs from the stem cell graft donor, collected from the stem cell graft. The chain carries TRBV7-8 and TRBJ1-1; no clear D gene. The receptor was derived from a human donor who donated a stem cell graft to a child with acute lymphoblastic leukemia. The CDR3, as DNA: TGTGCCAGCAGCTTGGAGAGGGAAGCTTTCTTT. This codes for CASSLEREAFF.